The present T cell receptor beta chain was sequenced within a study of lymphopenia after photon versus proton radiotherapy. Assay: immunoSEQ multiplex PCR; the TCRdb copy retains only in-frame clones and omits some. The table has about 16,000 clones, approximately 84% seen once. The study, taken as a whole, reports: Photon-treated patients lost naive T cells and TCR diversity; proton-treated stayed stable.

Concerning this clone: Its antigen is currently unknown.

Unmatched junction bases numbered 12, after V lost 4 bases and J lost 7 bases. Germline V gene sequence: CDR1 MNHNY, CDR2 SVGAGI (reference sequence). This CDR3 comprises 15 residues. This specimen was peripheral blood, taken from a patient treated with proton-based radiotherapy. This sequence originates from a man between 65 and 80 years old with pancreatic cancer. This sequence joins TRBV6-6 and TRBJ2-7, with 8 bases aligning to TRBD1. This CDR3 reads CASSWGQVTTGEQYF. In DNA form, the CDR3 reads TGTGCCAGCAGTTGGGGACAGGTGACAACGGGAGAGCAGTACTTC.